This is a list of T cell receptor beta chains from one sample in a study of control samples from healthy donors and cancer patients. Method: immunoSEQ multiplex PCR; TCRdb's copy keeps in-frame clones and lacks some. The repertoire holds about 180,000 clones, with approximately 94% as singletons. Sequenced sample: blood. The receptors were sampled from a man younger than 45 in good health. The CDR3 runs from the conserved cysteine through the conserved F or W. Fields, in order: clone size, J gene, V gene, D gene, CDR3 protein, CDR3 DNA. A D gene is named only where the DNA matches it firmly. Clone size is stated in some rows and not others, as once, few, many or a class when expanded.

- | TRBJ2-3 | TRBV6-5 | - | CASKDTDTQYF | TGTGCCAGCAAGGACACAGATACGCAGTATTTT
- | TRBJ2-1 | TRBV28 | - | CASSPTSIREQFF | TGTGCCAGCAGCCCGACTAGTATTAGGGAGCAGTTCTTC
- | TRBJ2-7 | TRBV7-2 | - | CASSLVPTNGVYEQYF | TGTGCCAGCAGCTTAGTTCCAACTAATGGAGTTTACGAGCAGTACTTC
- | TRBJ1-1 | TRBV28 | - | CASSLKYLRIGNTEAFF | TGTGCCAGCAGTTTAAAATATCTCAGGATAGGGAACACTGAAGCTTTCTTT
once | TRBJ1-3 | TRBV25-1 | - | CASRGMGGSGNTIYF | TGTGCCAGCAGGGGTATGGGGGGCTCTGGAAACACCATATATTTT
- | TRBJ1-2 | TRBV5-1 | TRBD1 | CASGTGDFNYGYTF | TGCGCCAGCGGGACAGGGGATTTTAACTATGGCTACACCTTC
- | TRBJ1-6 | TRBV11-3 | TRBD1 | CASSARLWDRGQESPLHF | TGTGCCAGCAGCGCCCGTTTATGGGACAGGGGGCAGGAGTCACCCCTCCACTTT
- | TRBJ1-2 | TRBV4-3 | - | CASSQGHRNGYTF | TGCGCCAGCAGCCAAGGACACAGGAATGGCTACACCTTC
- | TRBJ1-5 | TRBV19 | - | CASSYPRIYSNQPQHF | TGTGCCAGTAGTTATCCGCGAATCTATAGCAATCAGCCCCAGCATTTT
- | TRBJ1-6 | TRBV27 | TRBD1 | CASSLYRDRVNGTYNSPLHF | TGTGCCAGCAGTTTATACCGGGACAGGGTGAATGGGACCTATAATTCACCCCTCCACTTT